This T cell receptor (beta chain) was documented in a study of T cell responses to AZD1222 COVID-19 vaccine. Study-wide results and limits: Baseline seropositivity characterized only 5 or 6 AZD1222 recipients. Without day 14 samples, only post-peak T cell repertoires were studied. Donors were chiefly white British, with a greater number of females, and clonal diversity was perhaps underestimated. Spike-specific TCR breadth and depth grew following two AZD1222 doses.

Libraries were prepared by immunoSEQ multiplex PCR; TCRdb keeps only in-frame clonotypes and omits some of them. The table has 90,000 to 120,000 clones, roughly 90% seen once. The germline gives CDR1 SGDLS, CDR2 YYNGEE. Trimming removed 4 bases from V and 2 bases from J, with 5 bases in between. There are 12 residues in the CDR3. As concerns this clone: The antigen is not known.

The material was peripheral blood, obtained on day 0 of AZD1222 vaccination. The genes are TRBV9 and TRBJ2-3; D not resolved. The source of this sequence is an adult in good health. The CDR3 is CASSLTTDTQYF. CDR3 nucleotide sequence: TGTGCCAGCAGCCTCACCACAGATACGCAGTATTTT.